Listed below are T cell receptor beta chains from one sample, sequenced in a study of early T cells in non-severe SARS-CoV-2 infection. TCRdb processed the 5' RACE reads anew with MiXCR; each CDR3 protein has one entry. This sample has about 26,000 distinct CDR3 sequences, with approximately 4% found just once. Input material: whole blood. These TCRs come from an adult who was a healthcare worker with PCR-confirmed SARS-CoV-2 infection or an uninfected control (not recorded which). Both conserved end residues are part of each CDR3. The D gene is left open where the match is weak. A clone size is listed for some rows: how often the clone was seen (once, few, many), or a class if it is expanded.

size	V	D	J	length	DNA	CDR3
many	TRBV18	-	TRBJ1-3	15	TGTGCCAGCTCACCAATTGGCAGCGACGGAAACACCATATATTTT	CASSPIGSDGNTIYF
many	TRBV15	TRBD2	TRBJ2-5	16	TGTGCCACCAGCAGAGACGGACTAGCGGGTGTAGAGACCCAGTACTTC	CATSRDGLAGVETQYF
many	TRBV12-3/TRBV12-4	-	TRBJ2-1	13	TGTGCCAGCAGTTTTAGGCTTTACAATGAGCAGTTCTTC	CASSFRLYNEQFF
many	TRBV9	-	TRBJ2-3	15	TGTGCCAGCAGCGAGGGGGACTTTAGCACAGATACGCAGTATTTT	CASSEGDFSTDTQYF
few	TRBV21-1	-	TRBJ2-1	17	TGTGCCAGCAGCAAAGCTCTAGCGGGAGGCCCCTACAATGAGCAGTTCTTC	CASSKALAGGPYNEQFF
many	TRBV11-2	TRBD1	TRBJ2-2	15	TGTGCCAGCAGACCCACCGGACAGGGGACCGGGGAGCTGTTTTTT	CASRPTGQGTGELFF
many	TRBV9	-	TRBJ2-5	15	TGTGCCAGCAGCGTGCGACCGGGACAACAGGAGACCCAGTACTTC	CASSVRPGQQETQYF
many	TRBV11-3	TRBD2	TRBJ2-1	20	TGTGCCAGCAGCTTTTTCCTAGCGGGAGACCCAACCCCTATTTACAATGAGCAGTTCTTC	CASSFFLAGDPTPIYNEQFF
few	TRBV4-1	-	TRBJ2-2	14	TGCGCCAGCAGTCGAGGACAGTCCGACGGGGAGCTGTTTTTT	CASSRGQSDGELFF
many	TRBV5-1	-	TRBJ1-2	15	TGCGCCAGCAGCCCCCGGGCGGGGGCCGTTGATGGCTACACCTTC	CASSPRAGAVDGYTF
many	TRBV7-3	TRBD1	TRBJ2-7	16	TGTGCCAGCAAGGACAGGACCTCCACTATCTTTTACGAGCAGTACTTC	CASKDRTSTIFYEQYF
many	TRBV29-1	-	TRBJ2-3	13	TGCAGCGTTGAAAGACGACAGTCCGGTACGCAGTATTTT	CSVERRQSGTQYF
-	TRBV6-2/TRBV6-3	-	TRBJ2-1	14	TGTGCCAGCAGTTATACGGCTAGCGCCGCTGAGCAGTTCTTC	CASSYTASAAEQFF
many	TRBV10-3	-	TRBJ2-1	14	TGTGCCATCAGTCAGCTGGGGGGACACAATGAGCAGTTCTTC	CAISQLGGHNEQFF
-	TRBV6-2/TRBV6-3	-	TRBJ2-7	12	TGTGCCAGCGGGAGACTGGATGACGAGCAGTACTTC	CASGRLDDEQYF
many	TRBV10-3	-	TRBJ1-2	14	TGTGCCATCAGTGAATGGGGGACCGGCTATGGCTACACCTTC	CAISEWGTGYGYTF
few	TRBV4-2	TRBD1	TRBJ2-3	16	TGTGCCAGCAGCCAGTCACAGGGGGCCCGCACAGATACGCAGTATTTT	CASSQSQGARTDTQYF
many	TRBV30	-	TRBJ1-1	14	TGTGCCTGGAGTGATCGGGGTAGGGCCACTGAAGCTTTCTTT	CAWSDRGRATEAFF
many	TRBV5-4	TRBD1	TRBJ2-4	14	TGTGCCAGCAGCTTGGTGGGACAGTCGACCATTCAGTACTTC	CASSLVGQSTIQYF
many	TRBV6-5	TRBD1	TRBJ1-2	14	TGTGCCAGCAGTTACTCGGAGGGGGCGGACGGCTACACCTTC	CASSYSEGADGYTF
few	TRBV27	-	TRBJ2-5	13	TGTGCCAGCAGTTGGGGGCCAACGGAGACCCAGTACTTC	CASSWGPTETQYF
few	TRBV7-2	-	TRBJ2-3	13	TGTGCCAGCAGCCTCGAAGTGGGGGATACGCAGTATTTT	CASSLEVGDTQYF
many	TRBV29-1	TRBD1	TRBJ1-4	13	TGCAGCGTTGCGAGGGGGCAGGGTGAAAAACTGTTTTTT	CSVARGQGEKLFF
many	TRBV12-3/TRBV12-4	-	TRBJ1-5	16	TGTGCCAGCAGTCGAGGGACGGGGTATAGCAATCAGCCCCAGCATTTT	CASSRGTGYSNQPQHF
-	TRBV29-1	TRBD1	TRBJ2-1	13	TGCAGCGTTGATCGGACAGGGAGCAATGAGCAGTTCTTC	CSVDRTGSNEQFF
-	TRBV11-2	-	TRBJ2-1	12	TGTGCCAGCAGCTTCCCCCGCAATGAGCAGTTCTTC	CASSFPRNEQFF
few	TRBV29-1	-	TRBJ2-7	14	TGCAGCGTTGAAGTCCCCGGGAGCTCCTACGAGCAGTACTTC	CSVEVPGSSYEQYF
many	TRBV20-1	TRBD1	TRBJ1-5	14	TGCAGTGCTGCAGGGGGGTGGATCAATCAGCCCCAGCATTTT	CSAAGGWINQPQHF
many	TRBV3-1	-	TRBJ2-7	15	TGTGCCAGCAGCCAGAGGGGACTCAACTCCTACGAGCAGTACTTC	CASSQRGLNSYEQYF
many	TRBV6-1	TRBD1	TRBJ2-7	15	TGTGCCAGCAGAGAAACCGGGACAGGGGCCTACGAGCAGTACTTC	CASRETGTGAYEQYF
many	TRBV4-1	-	TRBJ1-6	13	TGCGCCAGCAGCCAAGCAGGCAATTCACCCCTCCACTTT	CASSQAGNSPLHF
many	TRBV11-1	-	TRBJ2-5	15	TGTGCCAGCAGCTTAAGACAGGCCTTCCAAGAGACCCAGTACTTC	CASSLRQAFQETQYF
few	TRBV7-2	-	TRBJ1-1	16	TGTGCCAGCAGCTTACTCTCTTACGCCGAAGACAGAGAAGCTTTCTTT	CASSLLSYAEDREAFF
many	TRBV6-2/TRBV6-3	-	TRBJ2-6	17	TGTGCCAGCAGCCGGGACTGGGGGCCTTCTGGGGCCAACGTCCTGATTTTC	CASSRDWGPSGANVLIF
many	TRBV11-2	-	TRBJ2-7	13	TGTGCCAGCACCGCCGGGGGTGAATACGAGCAGTACTTC	CASTAGGEYEQYF
many	TRBV5-6	-	TRBJ2-1	14	TGTGCCAGCAGCCTGACGATTAGCGGAAATGAGCAGTTCTTC	CASSLTISGNEQFF
many	TRBV6-5	TRBD1	TRBJ1-3	14	TGTGCCAGCAGTAGGACAGGGAGTGGAAACACCATATATTTT	CASSRTGSGNTIYF
few	TRBV7-9	-	TRBJ2-3	14	TGTGCCAGCAGCTTATCTCGGGACACAGATACGCAGTATTTT	CASSLSRDTDTQYF
-	TRBV29-1	TRBD1	TRBJ2-7	14	TGCAGCGTCGCTGAGGGACAGGGTAAGGTCGAGCAGTACTTC	CSVAEGQGKVEQYF
few	TRBV12-3/TRBV12-4	-	TRBJ2-5	12	TGTGCCAGCAGCCCAGGGATAGAGACCCAGTACTTC	CASSPGIETQYF
many	TRBV7-8	-	TRBJ1-4	13	TGTGCCAGCAGCTTAGCGTTTGTTGAAAAACTGTTTTTT	CASSLAFVEKLFF
many	TRBV20-1	-	TRBJ1-1	12	TGCAGTGCTAGAGGGATGGATACTGAAGCTTTCTTT	CSARGMDTEAFF
many	TRBV4-1	-	TRBJ2-3	11	TGCGCCAGCAGCCAGGCAGATACGCAGTATTTT	CASSQADTQYF
few	TRBV7-9	-	TRBJ2-6	17	TGTGCCAGCAGCTTACTCGGACTGGCCTCTGGGGCCAACGTCCTGACTTTC	CASSLLGLASGANVLTF
many	TRBV7-3	-	TRBJ2-3	14	TGTGCCAGCAGCGACCGTGCTAGCACAGATACGCAGTATTTT	CASSDRASTDTQYF
many	TRBV3-1	TRBD2	TRBJ2-3	19	TGTGCCAGCAGCCAAGACGGTCGGCGGGAGGGCCGAGTCACAGATACGCAGTATTTT	CASSQDGRREGRVTDTQYF
-	TRBV4-1	-	TRBJ2-2	17	TGCGCCAGCAGCCAAGATCTCGACAGACCGAACACCGGGGAGCTGTTTTTT	CASSQDLDRPNTGELFF
many	TRBV20-1	TRBD1	TRBJ2-1	16	TGCAGTGTCTTACCTCTTGAGGGGGCGCATTACAATGAGCAGTTCTTC	CSVLPLEGAHYNEQFF
many	TRBV18	-	TRBJ1-5	12	TGTGCCAGCTCACCAACAGATCAGCCCCAGCATTTT	CASSPTDQPQHF
many	TRBV7-2	-	TRBJ1-6	15	TGTGCCAGCAGCTTACCAGGAAGTTATAATTCACCCCTCCACTTT	CASSLPGSYNSPLHF
many	TRBV6-6	-	TRBJ2-5	17	TGTGCCAGCAGTTACCCGCGACAGGATCCCTCCCAAGAGACCCAGTACTTC	CASSYPRQDPSQETQYF